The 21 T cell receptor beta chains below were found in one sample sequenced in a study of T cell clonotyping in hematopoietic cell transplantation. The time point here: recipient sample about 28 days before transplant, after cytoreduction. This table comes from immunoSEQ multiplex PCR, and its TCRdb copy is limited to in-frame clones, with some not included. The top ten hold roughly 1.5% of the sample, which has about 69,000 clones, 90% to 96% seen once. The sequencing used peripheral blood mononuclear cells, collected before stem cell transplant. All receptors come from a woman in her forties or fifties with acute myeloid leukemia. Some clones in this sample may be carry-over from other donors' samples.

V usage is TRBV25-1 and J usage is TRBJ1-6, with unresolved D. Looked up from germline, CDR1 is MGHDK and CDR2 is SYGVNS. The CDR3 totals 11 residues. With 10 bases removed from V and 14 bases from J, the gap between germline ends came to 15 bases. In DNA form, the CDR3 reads TGTGCCACTAACAAGGGAGCGTCCCTCCACTTT. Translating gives CATNKGASLHF.

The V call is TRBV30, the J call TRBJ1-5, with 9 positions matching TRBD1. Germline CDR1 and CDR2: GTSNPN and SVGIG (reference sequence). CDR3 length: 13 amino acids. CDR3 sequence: CAWDREGNQPQHF. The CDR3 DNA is TGTGCTTGGGACAGGGAGGGGAATCAGCCCCAGCATTTT. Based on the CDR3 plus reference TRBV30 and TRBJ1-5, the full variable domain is SQTIHQWPATLVQPVGSPLSLECTVEGTSNPNLYWYRQAAGRGLQLLFYSVGIGQISSEVPQNLSASRPQDRQFILSSKKLLLSDSGFYLCAWDREGNQPQHFGDGTRLSIL.

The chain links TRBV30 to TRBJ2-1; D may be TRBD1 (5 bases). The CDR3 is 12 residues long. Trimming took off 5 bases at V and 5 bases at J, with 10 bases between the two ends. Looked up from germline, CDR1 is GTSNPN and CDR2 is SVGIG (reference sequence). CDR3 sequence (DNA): TGTGCCTGGGACAGACTCCACAATGAGCAGTTCTTC. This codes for CAWDRLHNEQFF.

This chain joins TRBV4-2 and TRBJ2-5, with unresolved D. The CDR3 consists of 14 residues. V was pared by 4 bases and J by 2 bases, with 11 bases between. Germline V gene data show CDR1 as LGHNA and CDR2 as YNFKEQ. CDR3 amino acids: CASSLILRQETQYF. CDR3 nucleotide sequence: TGTGCCAGCAGCCTAATACTCAGACAAGAGACCCAGTACTTC.

The CDR3 DNA reads TGCGCCAGCAGCCCCGGGACAGTTAACTCTGGGGCCAACGTCCTGACTTTC. It encodes CASSPGTVNSGANVLTF. The chain links TRBV5-1 to TRBJ2-6; 7 positions match TRBD1. The CDR3 contains 17 residues. With V trimmed by 4 bases and J by 0 bases, 7 bases remained unmatched. CDR1 is SGHRS and CDR2 is YFSETQ in the germline V gene.

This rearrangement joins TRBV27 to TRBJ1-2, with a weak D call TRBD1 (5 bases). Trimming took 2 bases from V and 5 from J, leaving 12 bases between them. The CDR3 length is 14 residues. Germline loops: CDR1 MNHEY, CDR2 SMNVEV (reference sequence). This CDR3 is CASSLIGGGYGYTF. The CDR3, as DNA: TGTGCCAGCAGTTTAATCGGGGGAGGATATGGCTACACCTTC.

CDR3 protein: CAWSLIQDNEQFF. The CDR3, as DNA: TGTGCCTGGAGTCTAATACAGGACAATGAGCAGTTCTTC. This chain uses TRBV30 with TRBJ2-1; weak D call: TRBD1 (5 bases). The CDR3 runs 13 residues. V lost 2 bases and J lost 5, with 10 bases in between. The germline CDR1 and CDR2 sequences are GTSNPN and SVGIG (reference sequence). The variable domain in full, completed from reference TRBV30 and TRBJ2-1, reads SQTIHQWPATLVQPVGSPLSLECTVEGTSNPNLYWYRQAAGRGLQLLFYSVGIGQISSEVPQNLSASRPQDRQFILSSKKLLLSDSGFYLCAWSLIQDNEQFFGPGTRLTVL.

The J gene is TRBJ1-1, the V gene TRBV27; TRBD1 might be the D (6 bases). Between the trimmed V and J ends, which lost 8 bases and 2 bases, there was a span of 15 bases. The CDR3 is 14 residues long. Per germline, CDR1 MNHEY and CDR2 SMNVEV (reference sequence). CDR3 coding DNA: TGTGCCAGCCGGAAACCGGGGGGCAACACTGAAGCTTTCTTT. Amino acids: CASRKPGGNTEAFF.

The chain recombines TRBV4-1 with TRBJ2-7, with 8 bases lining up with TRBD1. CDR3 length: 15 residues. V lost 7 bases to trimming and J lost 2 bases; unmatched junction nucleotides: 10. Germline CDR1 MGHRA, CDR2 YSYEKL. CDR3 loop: CASKSHRGKTYEQYF. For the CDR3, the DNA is TGCGCCAGCAAATCCCACAGGGGGAAAACCTACGAGCAGTACTTC.

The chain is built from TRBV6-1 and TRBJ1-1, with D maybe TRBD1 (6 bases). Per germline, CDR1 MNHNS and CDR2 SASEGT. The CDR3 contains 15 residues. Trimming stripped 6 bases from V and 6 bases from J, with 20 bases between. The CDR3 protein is CASSDSSDSSPEAFF. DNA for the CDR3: TGTGCCAGCAGCGACTCCTCGGACAGCTCACCTGAAGCTTTCTTT.

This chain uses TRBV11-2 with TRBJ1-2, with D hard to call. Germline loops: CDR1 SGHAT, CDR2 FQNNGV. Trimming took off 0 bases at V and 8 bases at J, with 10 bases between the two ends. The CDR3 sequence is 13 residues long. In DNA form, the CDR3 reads TGTGCCAGCAGCTTAGAAAGAATTCTCGGCTACACCTTC. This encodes CASSLERILGYTF.

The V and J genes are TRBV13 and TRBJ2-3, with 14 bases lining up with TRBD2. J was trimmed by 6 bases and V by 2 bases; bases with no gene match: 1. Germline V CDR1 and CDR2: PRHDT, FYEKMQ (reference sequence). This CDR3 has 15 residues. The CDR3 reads CASSLRTSGRDTQYF. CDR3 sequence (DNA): TGTGCCAGCAGCTTAAGGACTAGCGGGAGGGATACGCAGTATTTT.

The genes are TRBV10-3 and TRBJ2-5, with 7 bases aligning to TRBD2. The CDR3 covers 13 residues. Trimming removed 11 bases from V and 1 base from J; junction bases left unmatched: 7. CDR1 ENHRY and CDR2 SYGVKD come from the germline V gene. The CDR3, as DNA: TGTGCCTCGGCTAGCGGAGCCCAAGAGACCCAGTACTTC. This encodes CASASGAQETQYF.

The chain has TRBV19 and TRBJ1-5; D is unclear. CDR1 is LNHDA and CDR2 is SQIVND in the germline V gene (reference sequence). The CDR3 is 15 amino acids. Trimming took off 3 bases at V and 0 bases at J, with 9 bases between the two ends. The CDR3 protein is CASSIRPYSNQPQHF. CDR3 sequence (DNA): TGTGCCAGTAGTATCAGACCCTATAGCAATCAGCCCCAGCATTTT.

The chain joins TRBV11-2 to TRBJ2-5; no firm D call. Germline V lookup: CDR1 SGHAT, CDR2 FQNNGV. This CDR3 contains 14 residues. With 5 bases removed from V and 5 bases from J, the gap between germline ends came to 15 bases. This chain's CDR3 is CASSHLKAVETQYF. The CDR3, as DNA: TGTGCCAGCAGCCACCTCAAGGCCGTCGAGACCCAGTACTTC.

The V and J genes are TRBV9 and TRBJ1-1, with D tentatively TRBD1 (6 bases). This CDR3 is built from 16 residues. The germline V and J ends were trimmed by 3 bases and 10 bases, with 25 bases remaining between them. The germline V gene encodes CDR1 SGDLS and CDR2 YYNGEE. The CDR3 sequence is CASSAAPDHRAGGAFF. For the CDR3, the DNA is TGTGCCAGCAGCGCCGCGCCGGACCACAGGGCCGGGGGAGCTTTCTTT. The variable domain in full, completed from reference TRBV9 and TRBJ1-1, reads DSGVTQTPKHLITATGQRVTLRCSPRSGDLSVYWYQQSLDQGLQFLIQYYNGEERAKGNILERFSAQQFPDLHSELNLSSLELGDSALYFCASSAAPDHRAGGAFFGQGTRLTVV.

The CDR3 loop is CASTNRDREGEKLFF. The CDR3 DNA reads as TGTGCCAGCACCAATCGGGACAGGGAAGGTGAAAAACTGTTTTTT. The V call is TRBV2, the J call TRBJ1-4; 9 bases agree with TRBD1. J was trimmed by 7 bases and V by 7 bases; bases with no gene match: 10. The CDR3 spans 15 residues. The germline CDR1 and CDR2 sequences are SNHLY and FYNNEI.

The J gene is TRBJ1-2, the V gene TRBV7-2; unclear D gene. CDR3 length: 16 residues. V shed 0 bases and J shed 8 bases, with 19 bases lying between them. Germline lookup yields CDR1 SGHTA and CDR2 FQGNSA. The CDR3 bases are TGTGCCAGCAGCTTAGCGTGGGGTGCAGCTCCGGGGGGCTACACCTTC. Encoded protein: CASSLAWGAAPGGYTF.

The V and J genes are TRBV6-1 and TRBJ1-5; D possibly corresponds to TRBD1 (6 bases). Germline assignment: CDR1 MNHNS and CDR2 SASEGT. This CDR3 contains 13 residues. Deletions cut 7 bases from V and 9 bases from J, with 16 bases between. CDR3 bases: TGTGCCAGCACCCGGACAGCCCCCGGGCCCCAGCATTTT. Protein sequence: CASTRTAPGPQHF.

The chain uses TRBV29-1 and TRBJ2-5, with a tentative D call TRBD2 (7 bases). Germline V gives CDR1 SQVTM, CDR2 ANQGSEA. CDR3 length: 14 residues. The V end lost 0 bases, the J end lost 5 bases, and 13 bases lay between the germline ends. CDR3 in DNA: TGCAGCGTTGAAGATTCTAGGGGGGGGGAGACCCAGTACTTC. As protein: CSVEDSRGGETQYF.

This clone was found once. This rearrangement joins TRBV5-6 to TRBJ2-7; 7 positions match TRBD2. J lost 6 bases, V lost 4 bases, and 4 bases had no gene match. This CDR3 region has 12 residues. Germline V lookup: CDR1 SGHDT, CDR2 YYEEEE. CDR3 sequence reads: CASSGGGGEQYF. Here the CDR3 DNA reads TGTGCCAGCAGCGGTGGCGGGGGCGAGCAGTACTTC.